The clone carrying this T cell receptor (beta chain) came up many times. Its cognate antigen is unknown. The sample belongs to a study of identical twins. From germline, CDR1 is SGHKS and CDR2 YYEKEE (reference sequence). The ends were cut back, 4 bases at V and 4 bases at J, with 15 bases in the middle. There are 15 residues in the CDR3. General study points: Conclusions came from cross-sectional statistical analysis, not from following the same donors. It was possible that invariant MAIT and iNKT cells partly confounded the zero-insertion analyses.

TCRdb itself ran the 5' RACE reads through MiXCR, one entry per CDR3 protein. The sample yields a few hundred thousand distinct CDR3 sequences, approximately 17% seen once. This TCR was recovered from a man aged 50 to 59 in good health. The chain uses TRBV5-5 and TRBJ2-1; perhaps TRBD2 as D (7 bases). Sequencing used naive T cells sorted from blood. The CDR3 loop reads CASSRVGGEYNEQFF. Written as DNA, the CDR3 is TGTGCCAGCAGCCGGGTAGGGGGGGAATACAATGAGCAGTTCTTC.